The TCR beta chain described here comes from a study of OX40 agonist ivuxolimab in advanced cancers. Study-wide results and limits: Compared with others, partial responders at 0.1-3.0 mg/kg displayed clonal expansion among the lowest.

There are 17 residues in the CDR3. Deletions cut 2 bases from V and 6 bases from J, with 22 bases between. CDR1 is MNHEY and CDR2 is SMNVEV in the germline V gene (reference sequence). The assay was immunoSEQ multiplex PCR, and TCRdb's table has in-frame clones only and misses some. The table lists about 72,000 clones, under 90% of them singletons. As concerns this clone: The antigen is unknown.

The receptor was derived from an adult with an advanced solid tumor such as melanoma, head and neck, liver or kidney cancer. Sequences were derived from CD4+ or CD8+ T cells sorted from blood, sampled in a trial of the OX40 agonist ivuxolimab. V gene TRBV27 combines with J gene TRBJ1-2, with D possibly matching TRBD1 (6 bases). CDR3 residues: CASSLVGGVGTRDGYTF. DNA of the CDR3: TGTGCCAGCAGTTTAGTAGGGGGTGTCGGGACACGAGATGGCTACACCTTC.